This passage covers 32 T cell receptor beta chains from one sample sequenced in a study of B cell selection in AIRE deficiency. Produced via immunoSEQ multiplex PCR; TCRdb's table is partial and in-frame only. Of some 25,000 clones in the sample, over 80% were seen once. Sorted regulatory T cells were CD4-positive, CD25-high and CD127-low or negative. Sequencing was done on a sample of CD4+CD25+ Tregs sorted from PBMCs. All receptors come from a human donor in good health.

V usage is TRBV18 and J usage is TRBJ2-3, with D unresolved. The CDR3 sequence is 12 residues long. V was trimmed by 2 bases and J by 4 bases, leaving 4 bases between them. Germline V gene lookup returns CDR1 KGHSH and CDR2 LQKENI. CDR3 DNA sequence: TGTGCCAGCTCACCAAAGGCAGATACGCAGTATTTT. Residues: CASSPKADTQYF.

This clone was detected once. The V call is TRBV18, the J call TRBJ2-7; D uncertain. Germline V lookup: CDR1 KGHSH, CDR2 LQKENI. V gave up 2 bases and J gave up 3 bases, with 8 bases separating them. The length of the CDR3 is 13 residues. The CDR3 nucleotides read TGTGCCAGCTCACCAAACGTAGGCTACGAGCAGTACTTC. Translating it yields CASSPNVGYEQYF.

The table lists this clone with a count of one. CDR3 nucleotides: TGTGCCAGCAGCCGGACCAGGGGAGAGACCCAGTACTTC. It specifies CASSRTRGETQYF. V gene TRBV7-9 combines with J gene TRBJ2-5; perhaps TRBD1 as D (6 bases). Trimming took off 5 bases at V and 4 bases at J, with 11 bases between the two ends. The length of the CDR3 is 13 residues. The germline gives CDR1 SEHNR, CDR2 FQNEAQ (reference sequence).

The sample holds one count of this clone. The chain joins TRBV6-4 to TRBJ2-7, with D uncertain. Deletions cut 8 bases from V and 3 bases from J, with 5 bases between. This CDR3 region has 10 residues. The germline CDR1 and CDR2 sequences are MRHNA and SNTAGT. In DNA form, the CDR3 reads TGTGCCAGCCTATACTACGAGCAGTACTTC. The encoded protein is CASLYYEQYF.

The DNA for the CDR3 is TGTGCCAGCAGTGACGGGCAGTTAAGGAATCAGCCCCAGCATTTT. This encodes CASSDGQLRNQPQHF. This sequence joins TRBV25-1 and TRBJ1-5; D gene uncertain. The CDR3 contains 15 residues. Germline V gene data show CDR1 as MGHDK and CDR2 as SYGVNS. V was clipped by 3 bases and J by 4 bases, with 13 bases between them.

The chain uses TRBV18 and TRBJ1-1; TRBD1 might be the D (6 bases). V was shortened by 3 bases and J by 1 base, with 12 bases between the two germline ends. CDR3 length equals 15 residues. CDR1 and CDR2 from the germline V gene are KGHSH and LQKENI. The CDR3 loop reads CASSPRAGENTEAFF. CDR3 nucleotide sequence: TGTGCCAGCTCACCTAGGGCAGGGGAGAACACTGAAGCTTTCTTT.

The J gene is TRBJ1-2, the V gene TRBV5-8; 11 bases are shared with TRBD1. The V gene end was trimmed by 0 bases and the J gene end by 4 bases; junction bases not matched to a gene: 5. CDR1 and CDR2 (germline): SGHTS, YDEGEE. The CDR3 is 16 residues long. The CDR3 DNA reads TGTGCCAGCAGCTTGGCAGCCGGGACAGGGGGCTATGGCTACACCTTC. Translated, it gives CASSLAAGTGGYGYTF.

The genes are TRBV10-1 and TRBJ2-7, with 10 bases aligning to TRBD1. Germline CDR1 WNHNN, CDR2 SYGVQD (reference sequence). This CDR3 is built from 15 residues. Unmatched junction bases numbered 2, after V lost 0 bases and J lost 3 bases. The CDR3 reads CASSESWTGGYEQYF. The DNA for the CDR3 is TGCGCCAGCAGTGAGTCTTGGACAGGGGGCTACGAGCAGTACTTC.

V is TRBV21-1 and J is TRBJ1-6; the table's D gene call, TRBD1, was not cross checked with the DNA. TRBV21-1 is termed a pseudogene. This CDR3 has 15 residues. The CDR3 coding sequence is TGTGCCAGCAGCAAAATCGAGACAGCTATACCTACCCTCCACTTT. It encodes CASSKIETAIPTLHF.

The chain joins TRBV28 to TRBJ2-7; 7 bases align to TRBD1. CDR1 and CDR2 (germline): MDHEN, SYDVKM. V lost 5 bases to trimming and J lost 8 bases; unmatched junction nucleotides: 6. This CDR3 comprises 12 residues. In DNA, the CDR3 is TGTGCCAGCAGTCCACAGGGGATCCAGCAGTACTTC. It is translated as CASSPQGIQQYF.

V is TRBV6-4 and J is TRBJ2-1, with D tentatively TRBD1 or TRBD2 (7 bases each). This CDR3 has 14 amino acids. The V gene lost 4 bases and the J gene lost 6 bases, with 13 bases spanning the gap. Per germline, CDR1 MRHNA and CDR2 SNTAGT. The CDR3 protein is CASSAGGAVNEQFF. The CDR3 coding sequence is TGTGCCAGCAGTGCAGGGGGGGCCGTCAATGAGCAGTTCTTC.

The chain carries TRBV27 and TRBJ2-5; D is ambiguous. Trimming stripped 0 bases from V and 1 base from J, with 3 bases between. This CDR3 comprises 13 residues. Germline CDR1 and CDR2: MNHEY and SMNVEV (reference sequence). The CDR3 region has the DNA TGTGCCAGCAGTTTATCCTTCCAAGAGACCCAGTACTTC. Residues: CASSLSFQETQYF.

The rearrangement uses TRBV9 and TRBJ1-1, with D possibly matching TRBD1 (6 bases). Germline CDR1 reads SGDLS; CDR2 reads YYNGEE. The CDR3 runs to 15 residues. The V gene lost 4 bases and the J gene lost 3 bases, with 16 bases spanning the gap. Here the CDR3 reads CASSPAPRGDTEAFF. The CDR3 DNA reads TGTGCCAGCAGCCCCGCCCCCAGGGGCGACACTGAAGCTTTCTTT.

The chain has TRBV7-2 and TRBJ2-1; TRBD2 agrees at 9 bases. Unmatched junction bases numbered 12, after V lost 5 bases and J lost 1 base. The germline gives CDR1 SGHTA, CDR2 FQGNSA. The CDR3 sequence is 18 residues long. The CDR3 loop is CASSPMSKAGGSYNEQFF. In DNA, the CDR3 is TGTGCCAGCAGCCCAATGTCTAAAGCGGGGGGATCCTACAATGAGCAGTTCTTC.

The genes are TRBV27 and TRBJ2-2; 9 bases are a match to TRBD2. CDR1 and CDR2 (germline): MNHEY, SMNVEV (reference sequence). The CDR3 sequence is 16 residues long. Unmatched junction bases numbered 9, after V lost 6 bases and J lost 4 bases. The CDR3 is CASRQTSGHSTGELFF. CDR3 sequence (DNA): TGTGCCAGCAGGCAGACTAGCGGCCATAGCACCGGGGAGCTGTTTTTT.

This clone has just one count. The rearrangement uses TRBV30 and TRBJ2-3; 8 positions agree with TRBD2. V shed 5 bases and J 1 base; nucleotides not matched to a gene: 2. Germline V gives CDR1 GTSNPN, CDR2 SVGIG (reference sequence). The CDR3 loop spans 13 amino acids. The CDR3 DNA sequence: TGTGCCTGGCGCGGGGGGCGCACAGATACGCAGTATTTT. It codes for CAWRGGRTDTQYF.

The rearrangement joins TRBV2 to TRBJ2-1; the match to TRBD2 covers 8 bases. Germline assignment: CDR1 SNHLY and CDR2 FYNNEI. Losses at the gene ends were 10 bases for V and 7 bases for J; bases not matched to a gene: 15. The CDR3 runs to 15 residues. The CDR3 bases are TGTGCCACGCCCATCCCGGGGGGGCCGAGGAATGAGCAGTTCTTC. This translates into CATPIPGGPRNEQFF.

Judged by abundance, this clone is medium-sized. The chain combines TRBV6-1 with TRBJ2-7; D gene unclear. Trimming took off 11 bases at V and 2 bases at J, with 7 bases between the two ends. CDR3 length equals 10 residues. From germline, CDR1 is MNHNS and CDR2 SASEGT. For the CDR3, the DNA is TGTGCCCCCCAAACCTACGAGCAGTACTTC. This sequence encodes CAPQTYEQYF.

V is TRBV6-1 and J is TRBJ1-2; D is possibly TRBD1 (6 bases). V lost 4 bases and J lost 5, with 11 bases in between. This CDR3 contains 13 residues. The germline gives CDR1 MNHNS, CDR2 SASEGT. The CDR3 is CASSGGQRYGYTF. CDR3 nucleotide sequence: TGTGCCAGCAGTGGCGGACAGAGATATGGCTACACCTTC.

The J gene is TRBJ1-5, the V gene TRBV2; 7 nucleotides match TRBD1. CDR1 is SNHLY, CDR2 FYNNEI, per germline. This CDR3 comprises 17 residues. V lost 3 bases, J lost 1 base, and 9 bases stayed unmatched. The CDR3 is CASSDPTGSGSNQPQHF. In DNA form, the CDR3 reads TGTGCCAGCAGTGATCCGACAGGGTCTGGGAGCAATCAGCCCCAGCATTTT.

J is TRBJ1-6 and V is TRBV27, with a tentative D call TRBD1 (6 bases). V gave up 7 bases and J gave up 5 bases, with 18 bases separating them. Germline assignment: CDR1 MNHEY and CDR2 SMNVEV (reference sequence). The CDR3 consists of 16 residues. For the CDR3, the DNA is TGTGCCAGCAAACCTCGGAGACAGGAGGATAATTCACCCCTCCACTTT. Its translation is CASKPRRQEDNSPLHF.

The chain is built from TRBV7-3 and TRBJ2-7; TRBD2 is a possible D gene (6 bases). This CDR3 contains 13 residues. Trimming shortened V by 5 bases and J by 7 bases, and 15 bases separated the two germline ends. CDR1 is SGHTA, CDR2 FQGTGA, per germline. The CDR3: CASSAGLSREQYF. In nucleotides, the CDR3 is TGTGCCAGCAGCGCGGGACTGTCTCGGGAGCAGTACTTC.

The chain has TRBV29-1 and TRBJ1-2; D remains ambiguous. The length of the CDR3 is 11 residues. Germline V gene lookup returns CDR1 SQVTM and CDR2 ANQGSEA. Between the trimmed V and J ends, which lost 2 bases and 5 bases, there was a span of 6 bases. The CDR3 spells CSVESNYGYTF. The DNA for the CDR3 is TGCAGCGTTGAATCCAATTATGGCTACACCTTC.

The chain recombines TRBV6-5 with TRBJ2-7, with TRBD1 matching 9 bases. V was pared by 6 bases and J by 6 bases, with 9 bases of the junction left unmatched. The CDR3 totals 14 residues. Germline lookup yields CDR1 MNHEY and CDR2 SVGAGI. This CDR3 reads CASSWDRATIEQYF. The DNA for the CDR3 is TGTGCCAGCAGCTGGGACAGGGCAACGATCGAGCAGTACTTC.

The CDR3 DNA reads TGTGCCAGTACCGAAGGGGGGGTAGCGTTGGCTTACGAGCAGTACTTC. Residues: CASTEGGVALAYEQYF. V and J are TRBV2 and TRBJ2-7; D is perhaps TRBD2 (7 bases). The CDR3 spans 16 residues. Germline V CDR1 and CDR2: SNHLY, FYNNEI. V was clipped by 9 bases and J by 4 bases, with 25 bases between them.

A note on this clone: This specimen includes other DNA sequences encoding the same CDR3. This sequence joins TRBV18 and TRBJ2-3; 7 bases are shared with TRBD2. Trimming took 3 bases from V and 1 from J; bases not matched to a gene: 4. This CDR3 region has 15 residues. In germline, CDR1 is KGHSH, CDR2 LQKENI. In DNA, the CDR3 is TGTGCCAGCTCACCTCAAGCGGGGCGCACAGATACGCAGTATTTT. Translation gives CASSPQAGRTDTQYF.

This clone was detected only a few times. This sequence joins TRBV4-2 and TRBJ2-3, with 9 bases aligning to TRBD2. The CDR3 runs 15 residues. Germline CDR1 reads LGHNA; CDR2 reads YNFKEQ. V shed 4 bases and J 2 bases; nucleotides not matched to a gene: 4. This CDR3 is CASSPLAGDTDTQYF. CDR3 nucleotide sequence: TGTGCCAGCAGCCCTTTAGCGGGGGACACAGATACGCAGTATTTT.

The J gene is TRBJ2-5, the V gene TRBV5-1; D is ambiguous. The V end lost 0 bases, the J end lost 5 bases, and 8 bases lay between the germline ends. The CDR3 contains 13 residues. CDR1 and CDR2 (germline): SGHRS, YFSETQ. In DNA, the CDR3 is TGCGCCAGCAGCTTGGCCTATAGGGAGACCCAGTACTTC. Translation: CASSLAYRETQYF.

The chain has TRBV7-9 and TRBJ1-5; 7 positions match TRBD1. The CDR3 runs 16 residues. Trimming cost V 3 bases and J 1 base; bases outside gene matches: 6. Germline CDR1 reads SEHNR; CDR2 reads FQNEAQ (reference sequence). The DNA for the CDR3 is TGTGCCAGCAGCTTGGGGGCAGGGGGGAGCAATCAGCCCCAGCATTTT. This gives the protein CASSLGAGGSNQPQHF.

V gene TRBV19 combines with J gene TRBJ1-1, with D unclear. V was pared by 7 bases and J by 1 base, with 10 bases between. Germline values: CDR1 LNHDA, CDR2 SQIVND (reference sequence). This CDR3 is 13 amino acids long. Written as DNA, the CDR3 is TGTGCCAGTATGGGCCCGTCGAACACTGAAGCTTTCTTT. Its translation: CASMGPSNTEAFF.

The CDR3 region has the DNA TGTGCCAGCAGTTTGGACCCGGCGACAGCGTACTATGGCTACACCTTC. Its protein product is CASSLDPATAYYGYTF. The chain carries TRBV2 and TRBJ1-2; D might be TRBD1 (5 bases). Germline loops: CDR1 SNHLY, CDR2 FYNNEI. V was shortened by 5 bases and J by 3 bases, with 19 bases between the two germline ends. This CDR3 is built from 16 residues.

The DNA for the CDR3 is TGCAGCGTTCAGGGGAGCAATCAGCCCCAGCATTTT. Its translation: CSVQGSNQPQHF. The rearrangement uses TRBV29-1 and TRBJ1-5; a weak D match, TRBD1 (6 bases). CDR1 and CDR2 from the germline V gene are SQVTM and ANQGSEA. This CDR3 has 12 amino acids. V was shortened by 5 bases and J by 1 base, with 6 bases between the two germline ends.